This T cell receptor (beta chain) was sequenced during a study of blood T cells in healthy people across ages. This clonotype was counted many times. Every sample had a minimum of 6 million PBMCs isolated. CDR1 SQVTM and CDR2 ANQGSEA come from the germline V gene. CDR3 size: 13 residues. Trimming pared 7 bases from V and 5 bases from J, leaving 17 bases between. Using a J-beta primer mix together with a sample-barcoded 5' primer, a second PCR was run for roughly 7 to 11 cycles. The study obtained at least 2.5 million CDR3-containing paired-end reads from every sample. MiXCR was run by TCRdb on the 5' RACE reads, yielding one entry per CDR3 protein. The sample lists about 1.6 million distinct CDR3 sequences; 34% were seen once.

The genes are TRBV29-1 and TRBJ2-5, with a tentative D call TRBD1 (8 bases). The receptor was isolated from a woman aged 30 to 39 in good health. Sequencing used blood. CDR3 sequence (DNA): TGCAGCGCCGCACAGGGGGGGATGGAGACCCAGTACTTC. It encodes CSAAQGGMETQYF.